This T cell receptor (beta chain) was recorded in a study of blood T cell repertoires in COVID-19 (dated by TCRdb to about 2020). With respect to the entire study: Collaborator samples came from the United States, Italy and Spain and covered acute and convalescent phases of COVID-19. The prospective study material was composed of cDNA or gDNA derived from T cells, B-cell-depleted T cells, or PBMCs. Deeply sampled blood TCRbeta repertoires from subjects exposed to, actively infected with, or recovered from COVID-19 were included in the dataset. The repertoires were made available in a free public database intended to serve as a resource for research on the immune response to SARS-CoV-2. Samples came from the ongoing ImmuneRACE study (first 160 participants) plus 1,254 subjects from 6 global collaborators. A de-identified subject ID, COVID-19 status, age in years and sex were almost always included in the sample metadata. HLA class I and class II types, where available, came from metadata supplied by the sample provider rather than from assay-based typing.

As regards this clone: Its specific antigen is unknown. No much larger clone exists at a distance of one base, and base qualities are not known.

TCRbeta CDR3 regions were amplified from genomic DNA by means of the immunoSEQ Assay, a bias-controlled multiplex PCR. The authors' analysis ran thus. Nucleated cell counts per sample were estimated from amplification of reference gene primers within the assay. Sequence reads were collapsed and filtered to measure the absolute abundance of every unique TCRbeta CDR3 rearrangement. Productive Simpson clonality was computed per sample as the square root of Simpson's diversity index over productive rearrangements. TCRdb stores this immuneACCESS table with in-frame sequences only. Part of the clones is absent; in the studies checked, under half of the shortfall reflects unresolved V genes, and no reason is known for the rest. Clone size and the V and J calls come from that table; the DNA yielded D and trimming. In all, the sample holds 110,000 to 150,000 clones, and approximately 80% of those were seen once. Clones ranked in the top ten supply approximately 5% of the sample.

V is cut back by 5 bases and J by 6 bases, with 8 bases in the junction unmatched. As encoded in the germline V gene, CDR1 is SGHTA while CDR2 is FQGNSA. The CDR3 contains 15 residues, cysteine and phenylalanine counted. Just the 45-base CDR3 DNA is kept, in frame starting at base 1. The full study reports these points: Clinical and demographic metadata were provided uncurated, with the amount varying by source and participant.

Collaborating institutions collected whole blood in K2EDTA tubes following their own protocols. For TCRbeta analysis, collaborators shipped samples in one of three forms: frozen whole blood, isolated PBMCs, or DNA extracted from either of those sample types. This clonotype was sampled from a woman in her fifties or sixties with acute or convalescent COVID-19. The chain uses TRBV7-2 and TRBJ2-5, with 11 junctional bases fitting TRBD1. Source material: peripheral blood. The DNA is TGTGCCAGCAGCCCTGGACAGGGGGCCATCCAGACCCAGTACTTC. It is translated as CASSPGQGAIQTQYF.